This entry features one T cell receptor (beta chain) sequence. What it binds is unknown. The sample comes from a study of shared clonotypes between healthy human individuals. Study as a whole: Used for every donor were three CD4 naive, three CD4 memory, two CD8 naive and one CD8 memory plate.

TCRdb keeps only in-frame clones here, not all; method: immunoSEQ multiplex PCR. The profile shows more than 850,000 clones, around 82% of them singletons. The CDR3 length is 15 residues. CDR1 SGHNT and CDR2 YYREEE come from the germline V gene (reference sequence). The V end was cut by 4 bases, the J end by 1 base, with 9 bases between. Points from the study as a whole: Non-shared clonotypes were found to have lower generation probabilities than the clonotypes that were shared by all four of the sorted-subset donors.

The clonotype was recovered from a man between 18 and 29 years old in good health. Some clones in this sample may be carry-over from other donors' samples. Sequencing used memory CD4+ T cells from PBMCs. Specified subset: CD45RA-negative fraction. The rearrangement uses TRBV5-4 and TRBJ2-6; D is ambiguous. The CDR3: CASSNPRSGANVLTF. Here the CDR3 DNA reads TGTGCCAGCAGCAATCCTCGATCTGGGGCCAACGTCCTGACTTTC.